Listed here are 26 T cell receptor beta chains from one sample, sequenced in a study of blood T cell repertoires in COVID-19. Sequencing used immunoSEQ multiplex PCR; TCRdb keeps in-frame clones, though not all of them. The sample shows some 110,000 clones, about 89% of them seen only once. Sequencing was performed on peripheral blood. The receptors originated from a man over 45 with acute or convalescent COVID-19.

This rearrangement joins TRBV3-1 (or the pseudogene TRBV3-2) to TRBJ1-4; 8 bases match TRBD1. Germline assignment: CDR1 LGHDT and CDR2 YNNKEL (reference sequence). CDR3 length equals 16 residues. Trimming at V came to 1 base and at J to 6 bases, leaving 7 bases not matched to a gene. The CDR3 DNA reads TGTGCCAGCAGCCAAGCTAGGACAGGGTGGGATGAAAAACTGTTTTTT. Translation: CASSQARTGWDEKLFF.

In DNA, the CDR3 is TGTGCCAGCGCCGCCAGGGACACCATATATTTT. This codes for CASAARDTIYF. This chain joins TRBV19 and TRBJ1-3; weak D call: TRBD1 (5 bases). V was shortened by 9 bases and J by 8 bases, with 11 bases between the two germline ends. Germline V gives CDR1 LNHDA, CDR2 SQIVND (reference sequence). The CDR3 extends over 11 amino acids.

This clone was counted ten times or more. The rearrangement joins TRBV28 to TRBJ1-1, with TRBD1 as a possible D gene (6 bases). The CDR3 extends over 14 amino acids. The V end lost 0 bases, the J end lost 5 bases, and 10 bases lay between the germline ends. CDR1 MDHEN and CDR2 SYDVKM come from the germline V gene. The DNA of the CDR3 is TGTGCCAGCAGTTTATGGGGGGGGCGAACTGAAGCTTTCTTT. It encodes CASSLWGGRTEAFF.

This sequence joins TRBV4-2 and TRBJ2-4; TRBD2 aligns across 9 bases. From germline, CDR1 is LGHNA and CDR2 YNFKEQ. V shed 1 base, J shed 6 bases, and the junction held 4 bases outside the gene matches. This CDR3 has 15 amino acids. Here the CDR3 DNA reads TGTGCCAGCAGCCAAGGGACTAGCGACATAAACATTCAGTACTTC. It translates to CASSQGTSDINIQYF.

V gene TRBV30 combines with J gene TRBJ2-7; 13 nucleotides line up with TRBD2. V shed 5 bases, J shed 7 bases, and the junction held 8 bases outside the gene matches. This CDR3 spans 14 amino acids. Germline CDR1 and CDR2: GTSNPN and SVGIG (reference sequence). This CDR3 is CAWEHPGLAGEQYF. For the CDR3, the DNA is TGTGCCTGGGAGCACCCGGGACTAGCGGGGGAGCAGTACTTC.

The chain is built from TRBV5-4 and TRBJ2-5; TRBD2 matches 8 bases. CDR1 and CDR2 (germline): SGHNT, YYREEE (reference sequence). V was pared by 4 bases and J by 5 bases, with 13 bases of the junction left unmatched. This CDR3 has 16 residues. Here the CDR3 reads CASSTGLAQVGETQYF. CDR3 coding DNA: TGTGCCAGCAGCACAGGACTAGCCCAGGTGGGGGAGACCCAGTACTTC.

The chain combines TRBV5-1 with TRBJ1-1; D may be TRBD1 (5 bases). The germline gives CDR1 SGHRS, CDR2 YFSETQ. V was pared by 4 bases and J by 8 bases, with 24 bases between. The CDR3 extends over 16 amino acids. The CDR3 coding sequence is TGCGCCAGCAGCGGGTATGGTACAGGCGGCAACTACGAAGCTTTCTTT. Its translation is CASSGYGTGGNYEAFF.

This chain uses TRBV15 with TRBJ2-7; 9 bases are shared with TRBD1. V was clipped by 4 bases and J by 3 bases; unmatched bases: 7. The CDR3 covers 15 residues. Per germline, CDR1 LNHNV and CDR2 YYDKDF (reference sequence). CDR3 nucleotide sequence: TGTGCCACCAGCACCCCCGGGACAGGGTACTACGAGCAGTACTTC. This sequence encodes CATSTPGTGYYEQYF.

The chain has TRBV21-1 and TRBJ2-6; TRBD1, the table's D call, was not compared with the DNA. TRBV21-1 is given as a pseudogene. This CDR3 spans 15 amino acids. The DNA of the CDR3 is TGTGCCAGCAGCCCTCGAGGGGGAGGGGCCAACGTCCTGACTTTC. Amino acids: CASSPRGGGANVLTF.

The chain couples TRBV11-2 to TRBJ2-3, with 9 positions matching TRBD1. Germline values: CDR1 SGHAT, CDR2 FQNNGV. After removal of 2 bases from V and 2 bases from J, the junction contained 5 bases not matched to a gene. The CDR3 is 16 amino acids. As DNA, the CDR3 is TGTGCCAGCAGCTTAATCGGGACAGGGACCACAGATACGCAGTATTTT. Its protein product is CASSLIGTGTTDTQYF.

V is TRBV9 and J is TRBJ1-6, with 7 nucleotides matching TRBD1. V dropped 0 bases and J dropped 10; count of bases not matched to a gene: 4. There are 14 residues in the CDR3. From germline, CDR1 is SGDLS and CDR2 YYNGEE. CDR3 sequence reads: CASSVAGDRSPLHF. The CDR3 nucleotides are TGTGCCAGCAGCGTAGCGGGGGACAGATCACCCCTCCACTTT.

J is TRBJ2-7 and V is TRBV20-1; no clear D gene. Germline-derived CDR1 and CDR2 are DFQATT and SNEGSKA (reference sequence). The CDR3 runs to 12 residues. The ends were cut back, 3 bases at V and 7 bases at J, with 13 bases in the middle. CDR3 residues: CSASKLLREQYF. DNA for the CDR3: TGCAGTGCTAGTAAGCTTTTGAGAGAGCAGTACTTC.

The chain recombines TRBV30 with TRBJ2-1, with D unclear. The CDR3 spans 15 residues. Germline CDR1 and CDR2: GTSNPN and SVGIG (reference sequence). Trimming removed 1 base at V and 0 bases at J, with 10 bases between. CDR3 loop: CAWSGEESSYNEQFF. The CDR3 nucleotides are TGTGCCTGGAGTGGAGAGGAGAGCTCCTACAATGAGCAGTTCTTC.

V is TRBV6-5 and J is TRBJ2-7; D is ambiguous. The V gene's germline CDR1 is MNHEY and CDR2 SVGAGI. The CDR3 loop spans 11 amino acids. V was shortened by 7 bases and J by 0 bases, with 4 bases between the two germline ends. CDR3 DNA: TGTGCCAGCACCATCTCCTACGAGCAGTACTTC. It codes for CASTISYEQYF.

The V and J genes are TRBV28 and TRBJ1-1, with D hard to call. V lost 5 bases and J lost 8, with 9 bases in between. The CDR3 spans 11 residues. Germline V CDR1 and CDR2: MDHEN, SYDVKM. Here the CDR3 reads CASSASTEAFF. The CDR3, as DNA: TGTGCCAGCAGTGCCTCGACAGAAGCTTTCTTT.

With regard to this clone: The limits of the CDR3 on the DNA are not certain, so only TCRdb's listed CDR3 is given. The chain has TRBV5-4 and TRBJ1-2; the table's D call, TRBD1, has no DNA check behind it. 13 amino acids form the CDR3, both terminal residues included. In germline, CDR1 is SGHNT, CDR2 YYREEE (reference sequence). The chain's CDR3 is CASSWGGGASVTF.

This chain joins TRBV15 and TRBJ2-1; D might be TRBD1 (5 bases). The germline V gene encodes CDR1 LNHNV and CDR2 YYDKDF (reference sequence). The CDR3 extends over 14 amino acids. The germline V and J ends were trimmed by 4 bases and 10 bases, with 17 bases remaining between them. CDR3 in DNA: TGTGCCACCAGCACCCGCGGCAGGGCTTACGAGCAGTTCTTC. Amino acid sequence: CATSTRGRAYEQFF.

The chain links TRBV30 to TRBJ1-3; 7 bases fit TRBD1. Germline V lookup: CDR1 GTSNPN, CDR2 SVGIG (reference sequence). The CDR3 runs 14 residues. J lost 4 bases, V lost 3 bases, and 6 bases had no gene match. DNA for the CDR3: TGTGCCTGGAGCAGACAGGGTGTCGGAAACACCATATATTTT. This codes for CAWSRQGVGNTIYF.

The CDR3 coding sequence is TGTGCCAGCAGTTCCCCGGGACAGGCGGACATTCAGTACTTC. Translating it yields CASSSPGQADIQYF. This chain uses TRBV28 with TRBJ2-4; TRBD1 matches at 8 bases. The germline V gene encodes CDR1 MDHEN and CDR2 SYDVKM. The length of the CDR3 is 14 residues. The V segment lost 4 bases and the J segment 8 bases; nucleotides outside the gene matches: 7. Looking up the rest from reference TRBV28 and TRBJ2-4 gives the full variable domain: DVKVTQSSRYLVKRTGEKVFLECVQDMDHENMFWYRQDPGLGLRLIYFSYDVKMKEKGDIPEGYSVSREKKERFSLILESASTNQTSMYLCASSSPGQADIQYFGAGTRLSVL.

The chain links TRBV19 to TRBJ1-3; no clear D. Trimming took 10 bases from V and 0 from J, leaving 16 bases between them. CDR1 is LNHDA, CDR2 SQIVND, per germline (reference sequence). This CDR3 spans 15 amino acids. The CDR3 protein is CATRSVPSSGNTIYF. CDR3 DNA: TGTGCCACAAGGAGCGTCCCCTCCTCTGGAAACACCATATATTTT.

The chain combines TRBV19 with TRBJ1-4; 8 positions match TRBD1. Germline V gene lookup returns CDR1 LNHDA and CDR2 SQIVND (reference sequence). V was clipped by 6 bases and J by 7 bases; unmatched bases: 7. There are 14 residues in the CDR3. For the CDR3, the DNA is TGTGCCAGTAGGACAGGGGATGTGAGTGAAAAACTGTTTTTT. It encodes CASRTGDVSEKLFF. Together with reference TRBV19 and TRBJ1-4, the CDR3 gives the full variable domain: DGGITQSPKYLFRKEGQNVTLSCEQNLNHDAMYWYRQDPGQGLRLIYYSQIVNDFQKGDIAEGYSVSREKKESFPLTVTSAQKNPTAFYLCASRTGDVSEKLFFGSGTQLSVL.

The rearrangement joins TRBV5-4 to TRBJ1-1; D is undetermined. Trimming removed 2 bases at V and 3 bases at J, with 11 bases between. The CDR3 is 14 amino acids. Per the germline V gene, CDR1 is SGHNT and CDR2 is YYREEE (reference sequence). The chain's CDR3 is CASSFGGLDTEAFF. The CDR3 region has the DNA TGTGCCAGCAGCTTTGGAGGGCTGGACACTGAAGCTTTCTTT.

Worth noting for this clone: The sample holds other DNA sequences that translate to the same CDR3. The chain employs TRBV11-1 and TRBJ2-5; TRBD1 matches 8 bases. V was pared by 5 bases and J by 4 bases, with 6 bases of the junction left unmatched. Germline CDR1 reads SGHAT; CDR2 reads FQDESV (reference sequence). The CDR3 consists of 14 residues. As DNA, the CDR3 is TGTGCCAGCAGCCCCGACAGGGGCGGAGAGACCCAGTACTTC. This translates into CASSPDRGGETQYF.

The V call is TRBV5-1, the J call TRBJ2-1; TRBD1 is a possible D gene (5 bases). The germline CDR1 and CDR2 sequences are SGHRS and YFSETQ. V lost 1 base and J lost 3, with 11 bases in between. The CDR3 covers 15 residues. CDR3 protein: CASSLSGQGYNEQFF. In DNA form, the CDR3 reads TGCGCCAGCAGCTTGTCCGGGCAGGGCTACAATGAGCAGTTCTTC.

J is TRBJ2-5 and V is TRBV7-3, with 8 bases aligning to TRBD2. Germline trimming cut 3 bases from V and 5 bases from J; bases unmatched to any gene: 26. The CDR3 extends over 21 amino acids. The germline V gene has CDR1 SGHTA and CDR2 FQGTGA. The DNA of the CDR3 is TGTGCCAGCAGCTTGCTCCTTTCAGTGGGACTAGTTTCTTTTCTCTCGGAGACCCAGTACTTC. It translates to CASSLLLSVGLVSFLSETQYF.

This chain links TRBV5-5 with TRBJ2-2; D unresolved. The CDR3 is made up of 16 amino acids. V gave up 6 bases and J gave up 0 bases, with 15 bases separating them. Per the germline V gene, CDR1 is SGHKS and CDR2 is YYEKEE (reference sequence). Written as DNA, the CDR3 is TGTGCCAGCACACCAGGTCCAGTACCGAACACCGGGGAGCTGTTTTTT. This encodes CASTPGPVPNTGELFF.